This TCR beta chain originates from a study of blood T cell repertoires in COVID-19. Across the study: Donors in Cohort 3 who had recovered were those with two negative PCRs, healthcare professional clearance, or resolution of their symptoms.

The table came from immunoSEQ multiplex PCR; TCRdb's copy has only in-frame clones and leaves some out. The repertoire holds a few hundred thousand clones, with more than 70% as singletons. CDR3 size: 13 residues. Germline V gives CDR1 SQVTM, CDR2 ANQGSEA. V was pared by 2 bases and J by 4 bases, with 10 bases between. Participant-reported clinical history was the basis for cohort assignment. This sequence originates from a man between 35 and 55 years old in a cohort exposed to, infected with or recovered from COVID-19 (not recorded which). Sequenced input: PBMCs or T cells enriched from blood (not recorded which). The J gene is TRBJ2-3, the V gene TRBV29-1, with D possibly TRBD1 on 6 matching bases. CDR3 coding DNA: TGCAGCGTTGAATTACAGGGCCCAGATACGCAGTATTTT. The encoded protein is CSVELQGPDTQYF.